Listed here are 2 T cell receptor beta chains from one sample, sequenced in a study of T cell repertoires in cytomegalovirus infection. MiXCR, applied by TCRdb to the reads, yields one record per CDR3 protein. The repertoire consists of 100,000 to 150,000 distinct CDR3 sequences, with almost 9% occurring once and the leading ten covering over 9.5%. Sequencing input: PBMCs. Receptors were obtained from a human donor in good health (CMV status not recorded). Some clones in this sample may be carry-over from other donors' samples.

This clonotype has at least ten counts. The rearrangement links TRBV11-2 to TRBJ2-1; D may match TRBD1 or TRBD2 (6 bases each). Trimming took off 8 bases at V and 2 bases at J, with 16 bases between the two ends. The CDR3 consists of 15 residues. Germline values: CDR1 SGHAT, CDR2 FQNNGV. This CDR3 is CASGPEGGPYNEQFF. Written as DNA, the CDR3 is TGTGCCAGCGGCCCGGAGGGGGGTCCCTACAATGAGCAGTTCTTC.

This clonotype was recorded many times. This chain uses TRBV5-1 with TRBJ1-1, with D possibly being TRBD1 (6 bases). V dropped 4 bases and J dropped 2 bases, with 18 bases sitting between them. From germline, CDR1 is SGHRS and CDR2 YFSETQ. The CDR3 runs 16 residues. CDR3: CASSPVGGARNTEAFF. CDR3 coding DNA: TGCGCCAGCAGCCCCGTGGGGGGCGCCAGAAACACTGAAGCTTTCTTT.